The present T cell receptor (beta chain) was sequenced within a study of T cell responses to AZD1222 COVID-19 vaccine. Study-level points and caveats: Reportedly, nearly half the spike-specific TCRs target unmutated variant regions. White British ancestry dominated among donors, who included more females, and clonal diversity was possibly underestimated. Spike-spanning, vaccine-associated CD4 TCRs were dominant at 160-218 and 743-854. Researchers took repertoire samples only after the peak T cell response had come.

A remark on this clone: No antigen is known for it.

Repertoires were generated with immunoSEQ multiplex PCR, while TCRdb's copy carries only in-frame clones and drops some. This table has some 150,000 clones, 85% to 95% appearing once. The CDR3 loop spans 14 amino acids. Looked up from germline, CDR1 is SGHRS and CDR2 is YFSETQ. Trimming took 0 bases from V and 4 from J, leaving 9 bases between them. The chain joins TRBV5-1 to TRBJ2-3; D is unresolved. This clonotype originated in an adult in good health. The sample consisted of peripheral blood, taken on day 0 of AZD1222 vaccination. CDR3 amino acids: CASSLEPEPDTQYF. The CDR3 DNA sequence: TGCGCCAGCAGCTTGGAGCCAGAGCCAGATACGCAGTATTTT.